What follows describes a single TCR beta chain. The antigen remains undetermined. The entry originates in a study of shared clonotypes between healthy human individuals. For the study at large: The people who gave samples were two women and a few men aged 18 to 49. A donor's plate count was three for CD4 naive and three for CD4 memory; CD8 naive had two and CD8 memory one. Notes on the study in general: Memory subsets had estimated richness that was generally smaller than that of naive subsets.

Libraries were prepared by immunoSEQ multiplex PCR; TCRdb keeps only in-frame clonotypes and omits some of them. The sample shows about 2 million clones, 85% to 95% of them seen only once. The length of the CDR3 is 16 residues. In germline, CDR1 is SGHAT, CDR2 FQNNGV. V trimming: 0 bases; J trimming: 2 bases; junction bases outside the gene matches: 4. The TCR comes from a man between 18 and 29 years old in good health. The sample consisted of naive CD4+ T cells sorted from blood. Subset denoted: CD45RA+ positively selected. This chain uses TRBV11-2 with TRBJ2-3, with 8 positions matching TRBD2. CDR3 sequence reads: CASSLEGRGVTDTQYF. The CDR3 nucleotides read TGTGCCAGCAGCTTAGAGGGGCGGGGGGTCACAGATACGCAGTATTTT. Variable domain in full (rest from reference TRBV11-2 and TRBJ2-3): EAGVAQSPRYKIIEKRQSVAFWCNPISGHATLYWYQQILGQGPKLLIQFQNNGVVDDSQLPKDRFSAERLKGVDSTLKIQPAKLEDSAVYLCASSLEGRGVTDTQYFGPGTRLTVL.